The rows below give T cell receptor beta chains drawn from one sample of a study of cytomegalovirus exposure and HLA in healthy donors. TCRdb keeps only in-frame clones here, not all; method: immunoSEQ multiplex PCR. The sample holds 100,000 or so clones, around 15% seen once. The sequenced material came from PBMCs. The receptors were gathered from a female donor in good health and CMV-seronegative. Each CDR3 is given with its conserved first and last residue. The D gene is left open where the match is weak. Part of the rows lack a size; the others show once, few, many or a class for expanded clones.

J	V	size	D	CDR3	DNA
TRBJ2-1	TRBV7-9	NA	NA	CASSLVSNEQFF	TGTGCCAGCAGCTTAGTCTCCAATGAGCAGTTCTTC
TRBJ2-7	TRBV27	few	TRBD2	CASSPRPGTSGEKYF	TGTGCCAGCAGTCCCCGGCCCGGGACTAGCGGGGAGAAATACTTC
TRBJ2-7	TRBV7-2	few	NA	CASSFLGPYEQYF	TGTGCCAGCAGCTTTTTGGGGCCCTACGAGCAGTACTTC
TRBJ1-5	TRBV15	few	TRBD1	CATSRRTGKSNQPQHF	TGTGCCACCAGCAGAAGGACAGGGAAGTCAAATCAGCCCCAGCATTTT
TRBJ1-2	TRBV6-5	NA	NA	CASSYSINPRGGGYTF	TGTGCCAGCAGTTACTCGATTAATCCCAGGGGTGGTGGCTACACCTTC
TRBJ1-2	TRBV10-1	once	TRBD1	CARGQGYNYGYTF	TGCGCCAGGGGACAGGGGTATAACTATGGCTACACCTTC
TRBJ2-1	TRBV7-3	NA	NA	CASSSPTSYNEQFF	TGTGCCAGCAGCTCGCCGACTAGCTACAATGAGCAGTTCTTC
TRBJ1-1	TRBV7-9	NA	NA	CASRYPGGSTEAFF	TGTGCCAGCCGTTATCCAGGTGGAAGCACTGAAGCTTTCTTT
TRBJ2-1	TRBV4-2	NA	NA	CASSQASHEQFF	TGTGCCAGCAGCCAAGCTAGCCATGAGCAGTTCTTC
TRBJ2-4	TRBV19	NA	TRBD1	CASSIPGQGAPKNIQYF	TGTGCCAGTAGTATTCCCGGACAGGGGGCACCCAAAAACATTCAGTACTTC
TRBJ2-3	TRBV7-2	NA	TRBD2	CASSRSGTTDTQYF	TGTGCCAGCAGCCGTAGCGGGACCACAGATACGCAGTATTTT
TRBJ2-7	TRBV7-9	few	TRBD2	CASSRGGTSGGYEQYF	TGTGCCAGCAGCCGGGGGGGGACTAGCGGAGGCTACGAGCAGTACTTC
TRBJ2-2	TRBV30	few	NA	CAWSRGARTGELFF	TGTGCCTGGAGTCGCGGGGCGCGCACCGGGGAGCTGTTTTTT
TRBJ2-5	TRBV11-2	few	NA	CASSLGAPGGTQYF	TGTGCCAGCAGCTTAGGGGCTCCCGGTGGGACCCAGTACTTC